The 15 T cell receptor beta chains below all came from one sample that was sequenced in a study of T cell responses to AZD1222 COVID-19 vaccine. Here immunoSEQ multiplex PCR was the method, and the copy in TCRdb shows in-frame clones only, minus some. Among some 150,000 clones listed, more than 90% were seen once. This specimen was peripheral blood, taken on day 0 of AZD1222 vaccination. Receptors were obtained from an adult in good health.

The V and J genes are TRBV2 and TRBJ2-5; tentatively, D is TRBD2 (6 bases). This CDR3 region has 15 residues. In germline, CDR1 is SNHLY, CDR2 FYNNEI. V was pared by 0 bases and J by 0 bases, with 8 bases between. The CDR3 is CASSEARGDQETQYF. CDR3 sequence (DNA): TGTGCCAGCAGTGAAGCGCGCGGGGACCAAGAGACCCAGTACTTC.

V is TRBV11-3 and J is TRBJ1-3; D remains ambiguous. V was shortened by 4 bases and J by 4 bases, with 5 bases between the two germline ends. The CDR3 has 12 residues. The germline gives CDR1 SGHNT, CDR2 YENEEA. Here the CDR3 reads CASSSQGNTIYF. Here the CDR3 DNA reads TGTGCCAGCAGCTCTCAGGGAAACACCATATATTTT.

The J gene is TRBJ2-3, the V gene TRBV3-1 (or the pseudogene TRBV3-2); D call uncertain. Looked up from germline, CDR1 is LGHDT and CDR2 is YNNKEL (reference sequence). V gave up 4 bases and J gave up 5 bases, with 7 bases separating them. The CDR3 has 12 residues. CDR3 bases: TGTGCCAGCAGCCCCCAAAGAGATACGCAGTATTTT. It codes for CASSPQRDTQYF.

The CDR3, as DNA: TGTGCCAGCACCAAATCAATGGCGACTAATGAAAAACTGTTTTTT. This encodes CASTKSMATNEKLFF. The rearrangement uses TRBV27 and TRBJ1-4; D gene unclear. CDR1 MNHEY and CDR2 SMNVEV come from the germline V gene (reference sequence). V dropped 7 bases and J dropped 2 bases, with 14 bases sitting between them. The CDR3 extends over 15 amino acids.

The rearrangement uses TRBV5-8 and TRBJ2-1; 9 bases line up with TRBD1. Germline CDR1 reads SGHTS; CDR2 reads YDEGEE. V was pared by 4 bases and J by 4 bases, with 6 bases of the junction left unmatched. The CDR3 length is 15 residues. Written as DNA, the CDR3 is TGTGCCAGCAGCCCGACAGGGGGAGGGTACAATGAGCAGTTCTTC. It codes for CASSPTGGGYNEQFF. Full variable domain (remainder filled in from reference TRBV5-8 and TRBJ2-1): EAGVTQSPTHLIKTRGQQATLRCSPISGHTSVYWYQQALGLGLQFLLWYDEGEERNRGNFPPRFSGRQFPNYSSELNVNALELEDSALYLCASSPTGGGYNEQFFGPGTRLTVL.

This clone was detected once. The chain has TRBV9 and TRBJ2-7; D is perhaps TRBD1 or TRBD2 (5 bases each). Trimming took off 2 bases at V and 6 bases at J, with 18 bases between the two ends. This CDR3 spans 15 amino acids. The germline gives CDR1 SGDLS, CDR2 YYNGEE. For the CDR3, the DNA is TGTGCCAGCAGCGTCCCCGGGACCCCCTACGTCGAGCAGTACTTC. Translation: CASSVPGTPYVEQYF.

The genes are TRBV5-1 and TRBJ2-7; 9 bases map to TRBD1. CDR3 length: 14 residues. Germline-derived CDR1 and CDR2 are SGHRS and YFSETQ. The J segment lost 6 bases and the V segment lost 4 bases, leaving 8 bases of the junction unmatched. The CDR3 region has the DNA TGCGCCAGCAGCGTCGGGACAGGGCTCGGCGAGCAGTACTTC. This gives the protein CASSVGTGLGEQYF.

The rearrangement joins TRBV9 to TRBJ2-1; D may be TRBD1 (7 bases). CDR3 size: 16 residues. V lost 0 bases and J lost 4, with 14 bases in between. Germline values: CDR1 SGDLS, CDR2 YYNGEE. CDR3: CASSVGAGGGYNEQFF. Here the CDR3 DNA reads TGTGCCAGCAGCGTAGGAGCAGGGGGAGGATACAATGAGCAGTTCTTC.

J is TRBJ1-1 and V is TRBV28; 7 nucleotides line up with TRBD1. The germline gives CDR1 MDHEN, CDR2 SYDVKM. Unmatched junction bases numbered 7, after V lost 4 bases and J lost 5 bases. CDR3 length equals 14 residues. CDR3 protein: CASSYRGVVTEAFF. The CDR3 bases are TGTGCCAGCAGTTACAGGGGTGTAGTAACTGAAGCTTTCTTT.

CDR3 nucleotide sequence: TGTGCCAGCAGTGAAAACCCGTACCAAGAGACCCAGTACTTC. Translation gives CASSENPYQETQYF. The chain carries TRBV27 and TRBJ2-5, with no clear D. Germline assignment: CDR1 MNHEY and CDR2 SMNVEV (reference sequence). The V gene lost 5 bases and the J gene lost 0 bases, with 10 bases spanning the gap. This CDR3 is built from 14 residues.

This clone appeared a single time. The chain joins TRBV7-3 to TRBJ2-1, with a tentative D call TRBD1 (6 bases). The germline gives CDR1 SGHTA, CDR2 FQGTGA. Trimming cost V 6 bases and J 5 bases, with 14 bases left between them. The CDR3 has 14 amino acids. CDR3 protein: CASSSRGVDNEQFF. The CDR3 DNA follows: TGTGCCAGCAGTTCCAGGGGTGTAGACAATGAGCAGTTCTTC.

V and J are TRBV2 and TRBJ2-5; possible D gene TRBD2, 5 bases. V was cut by 6 bases and J by 3 bases, with 20 bases left in between. Germline CDR1 is SNHLY and CDR2 is FYNNEI. The CDR3 contains 16 residues. This CDR3 reads CASRVSTNVGKETQYF. In DNA, the CDR3 is TGTGCCAGCAGGGTATCCACCAACGTCGGGAAAGAGACCCAGTACTTC.

This rearrangement joins TRBV27 to TRBJ2-4; TRBD1 matches 11 bases. CDR3 size: 17 residues. Germline CDR1 and CDR2: MNHEY and SMNVEV (reference sequence). V shed 6 bases, J shed 1 base, and the junction held 8 bases outside the gene matches. CDR3 amino acids: CASSPGQGGYAKNIQYF. In nucleotides, the CDR3 is TGTGCCAGCAGCCCGGGACAGGGGGGCTACGCCAAAAACATTCAGTACTTC.

This chain uses TRBV6-5 with TRBJ1-1; tentative D call: TRBD1 (5 bases). From germline, CDR1 is MNHEY and CDR2 SVGAGI. The CDR3 contains 13 residues. Trimming shortened V by 4 bases and J by 4 bases, and 10 bases separated the two germline ends. CDR3 in DNA: TGTGCCAGCAGTTCAGGGCTGGGCACTGAAGCTTTCTTT. Translating it yields CASSSGLGTEAFF.

The chain couples TRBV6-5 to TRBJ1-6, with a possible D match to TRBD1 (6 bases). The CDR3 contains 15 residues. Germline CDR1 is MNHEY and CDR2 is SVGAGI. V lost 0 bases, J lost 6 bases, and 9 bases lay in between. The CDR3 here is CASSYSTGTNSPLHF. DNA of the CDR3: TGTGCCAGCAGTTACTCGACAGGCACTAATTCACCCCTCCACTTT.